This T cell receptor (beta chain) is from a study of T cells in Graves' hyperthyroidism and ophthalmopathy (dated by TCRdb to between 2018 and 2020). Regarding the complete study: Peripheral blood was collected at initial diagnosis, before any treatment. The 100 or so discovery patients were randomly split 7:3 into training and test sets. According to the paper, TCR Vbeta CDR3 sequencing was carried out on around 140 peripheral blood samples, which came from approximately 43 ophthalmopathy, 75 or so hyperthyroidism and about 17 progressor patients. The study also compared thyroid tissue and blood T-cell repertoires from roughly six Graves' hyperthyroidism patients. After sampling, hyperthyroidism patients received methimazole starting at 30 mg daily, and ophthalmopathy patients received high-dose intravenous methylprednisolone. Whether ophthalmopathy could be predicted prospectively was tested in an independent validation cohort made up of roughly 19 hyperthyroidism patients plus 17 patients who later progressed to ophthalmopathy. A discovery cohort of around 98 patients, approximately 44 with Graves' ophthalmopathy and roughly 59 with stable Graves' hyperthyroidism, was used to find distinguishing TCR V-J signatures. Results the study describes overall, beyond this receptor: In validation, the model predicted progression to ophthalmopathy a median of approximately 6.6 months before onset, with roughly 68% sensitivity and about 75% specificity. Sample size was not statistically predetermined, and blinding of investigators to group allocation was not performed. Most expanded thyroid clonotypes (frequency above 0.001) were also detected in blood, suggesting blood repertoires may reflect thyroid immune responses. In cross-validation, a model built on a 13 V-J signature told ophthalmopathy apart from stable hyperthyroidism with approximately 90% sensitivity and roughly 82% specificity, and in testing the same model reached 80%/75%.

There are many counts of this clonotype. The target of this receptor is not known. Base qualities are not at hand, and no much larger clone is one base apart. Stable Graves' hyperthyroidism was defined as no progression to ophthalmopathy during 18 months of follow-up. Hyperthyroidism patients were newly diagnosed, with disease duration under 2 months, and aged 18 to 65 years. Any patient with an uncontrolled infection, another autoimmune disease, pregnancy or lactation was excluded. Diagnoses were established on the basis of clinical symptoms, serum thyroxine and TRAb, thyroid ultrasound, and orbital computed tomography. PBMCs were separated from 7.5 to 10 ml of fresh peripheral blood using Ficoll-Paque density gradient centrifugation. Total RNA was extracted using Trizol reagent, and RNA quality was assessed on an Agilent 2100 Bioanalyzer. The TCR beta CDR3 regions were amplified from the RNA transcripts. For the first round of RT-PCR on the TCR CDR3, the HTBI primer set was used together with the Qiagen OneStep RT-PCR kit. The libraries were constructed in a second round of multiplex PCR and then size-selected and purified. Sequencing of the libraries was done on an Illumina HiSeq2000 using paired-end 100 bp reads. Regarding the original processing steps: Raw data were processed with SOAPnuke, discarding reads with adapters, uncalled bases, mean Phred below 15, or no exact constant-primer or identifier match. High-quality paired reads were merged using COPE v1.2.5, and each unique nucleotide sequence was defined as a clonotype. MiTCR v1.1 was used to align the clonotypes against IMGT TRBV, TRBD and TRBJ reference segments. Analysis was restricted to V-J combinations with a frequency above 0.0001, which covered over 98% of repertoires. The TCS score was defined as F50 (clonal expansion) divided by E x V (chaos), with BLOSUM62-based TCRdist calculated between CDR3 peptides within each V-J. Welch's t-statistics and random forest reduced fewer than 550 V-J features to about 13, which were used in a naive Bayes classifier (R e1071). TCRdb's own reprocessing of the public reads used fastp at Q25 and MiXCR and kept productive beta chains. Merged by CDR3 protein, the rows form single entries marked with the most common genes and DNA. TCRdb, rather than the study authors, made the V and J calls. Present in this sample are under 400,000 distinct CDR3 sequences, 21% of which were seen just once. Over 40% of the sample lies in the top ten.

Trimming takes 6 bases from V and 6 bases from J, and the germline ends sit 15 bases apart. The CDR3 runs 13 amino acids, cysteine and phenylalanine included. Only CDR3 DNA remains: 39 bases, in frame from the first base. CDR1 and CDR2, per the germline V gene, are MDHEN and SYDVKM. The sample comprised blood. The TCR sequence derives from a woman aged 50 to 60 with Graves' hyperthyroidism. The chain is assembled from TRBV28 and TRBJ2-7, and possibly TRBD2, on 6 matching bases. The CDR3 is CASRIGGPGEQYF. The nucleotide sequence is given as TGTGCCAGCAGGATCGGGGGTCCCGGCGAGCAGTACTTC.